What follows are 18 T cell receptor beta chains derived from one specimen sequenced in a study of human T cells and chemical hapten exposure. Time point meaning: healthy volunteer bleed at 6 weeks. Sequencing started from total RNA isolated from unfractionated whole blood. MiXCR, run by TCRdb on the RACE reads, gives a single entry per CDR3 protein. The sample has roughly 75,000 distinct CDR3 sequences; about 8.6% are singletons. Sequencing used whole blood. All receptors derive from a female donor in good health. Some clones in this sample may be carry-over from other donors' samples.

This clonotype was seen repeatedly, ten times or more. This rearrangement joins TRBV10-3 to TRBJ2-3; D tentatively reads TRBD1 or TRBD2 (6 bases each). Germline loops: CDR1 ENHRY, CDR2 SYGVKD. The CDR3 has 13 residues. Trimming cost V 7 bases and J 0 bases, with 8 bases left between them. This CDR3 is CAIKGGSTDTQYF. CDR3 coding DNA: TGTGCCATCAAGGGGGGTAGCACAGATACGCAGTATTTT.

Ten or more counts support this clonotype. This chain joins TRBV7-8 and TRBJ1-6; D unresolved. CDR1 SGHVS and CDR2 FQNEAQ come from the germline V gene. The CDR3 runs 14 residues. Between the trimmed V and J ends, which lost 5 bases and 10 bases, there was a span of 15 bases. CDR3 in DNA: TGTGCCAGCAGCCTGATTAAAGTTGACTCACCCCTCCACTTT. Protein sequence: CASSLIKVDSPLHF.

This clonotype was seen only a few times. The chain combines TRBV2 with TRBJ2-7; D is uncertain. Germline CDR1 reads SNHLY; CDR2 reads FYNNEI. CDR3 size: 11 residues. Trimming removed 2 bases from V and 4 bases from J, with 3 bases in between. The CDR3 bases are TGTGCCAGCAGTGAAAGGTACGAGCAGTACTTC. Translating gives CASSERYEQYF.

The table lists this clonotype with a few counts. The rearrangement uses TRBV7-2 and TRBJ1-4, with a weak D call TRBD1 (6 bases). Looked up from germline, CDR1 is SGHTA and CDR2 is FQGNSA. V shed 6 bases and J shed 3 bases, with 8 bases lying between them. The CDR3 is 13 residues long. In nucleotides, the CDR3 is TGTGCCAGCAGGGGACAAGCTAATGAAAAACTGTTTTTT. Residues: CASRGQANEKLFF.

This clonotype was recorded many times. The genes are TRBV6-1 and TRBJ1-2; maybe TRBD1 (6 bases). V lost 2 bases to trimming and J lost 6 bases, with 13 bases between them. The CDR3 is made up of 14 amino acids. CDR1 is MNHNS, CDR2 SASEGT, per germline. As DNA, the CDR3 is TGTGCCAGCAGTGAACAACGGGGGGCGGATGGCTACACCTTC. Its protein product is CASSEQRGADGYTF.

The table lists this clonotype with many counts. The chain employs TRBV10-3 and TRBJ2-3; 10 nucleotides match TRBD2. CDR3 size: 16 residues. Germline CDR1 is ENHRY and CDR2 is SYGVKD. V trimming: 2 bases; J trimming: 2 bases; junction bases outside the gene matches: 4. The CDR3: CAISERSGGSTDTQYF. The CDR3 DNA follows: TGTGCCATCAGTGAGCGTAGCGGGGGGTCCACAGATACGCAGTATTTT.

This clonotype occurred a few times. V and J are TRBV6-2 or TRBV6-3 and TRBJ1-5; 7 bases map to TRBD1. The germline gives CDR1 MNHEY, CDR2 SVGEGT. Germline trimming cut 6 bases from V and 7 bases from J; bases unmatched to any gene: 9. CDR3 length: 14 amino acids. CDR3 in DNA: TGTGCCAGCAGATGGGACAGCTTCGAACAGCCCCAGCATTTT. Its protein product is CASRWDSFEQPQHF.

This clonotype was detected many times. The rearrangement links TRBV5-1 to TRBJ1-1; 8 bases are shared with TRBD1. V gave up 4 bases and J gave up 0 bases; unmatched junction bases: 2. The CDR3 has 14 residues. Germline V gene data show CDR1 as SGHRS and CDR2 as YFSETQ. In nucleotides, the CDR3 is TGCGCCAGCAGCGGGGGACAGGTGAACACTGAAGCTTTCTTT. It codes for CASSGGQVNTEAFF.

The V call is TRBV5-1, the J call TRBJ2-7, with D uncertain. The ends were cut back, 0 bases at V and 6 bases at J, with 7 bases in the middle. There are 12 residues in the CDR3. CDR1 SGHRS and CDR2 YFSETQ come from the germline V gene. The CDR3 reads CASSLDRTEQYF. The CDR3 region has the DNA TGCGCCAGCAGCTTGGATAGGACCGAGCAGTACTTC.

At least ten counts were recorded for this clonotype. The chain joins TRBV11-1 to TRBJ1-1; D perhaps matches TRBD1 (5 bases). Per germline, CDR1 SGHAT and CDR2 FQDESV (reference sequence). The ends were cut back, 3 bases at V and 3 bases at J, with 32 bases in the middle. The CDR3 spans 21 residues. The DNA for the CDR3 is TGTGCCAGCAGCTTCCCCCGGCAGGGTGACGTATTACCTGGGTCGGACACTGAAGCTTTCTTT. Amino acids: CASSFPRQGDVLPGSDTEAFF.

This clonotype was seen repeatedly, ten times or more. This chain joins TRBV10-3 and TRBJ1-2; D gene ambiguous. Germline values: CDR1 ENHRY, CDR2 SYGVKD. The CDR3 has 13 residues. The V and J ends lost 4 bases and 2 bases respectively, with 8 bases between them. Here the CDR3 reads CAISVRGNYGYTF. In nucleotides, the CDR3 is TGTGCCATCAGTGTACGGGGAAACTATGGCTACACCTTC.

This clonotype appeared many times. The chain employs TRBV5-6 and TRBJ2-7; 7 bases are shared with TRBD2. Germline V gives CDR1 SGHDT, CDR2 YYEEEE. V was pared by 3 bases and J by 3 bases, with 9 bases of the junction left unmatched. There are 15 residues in the CDR3. In DNA, the CDR3 is TGTGCCAGCAGCTACGCGGGGGTCAGACACTACGAGCAGTACTTC. Its protein product is CASSYAGVRHYEQYF. The full variable domain, in which reference TRBV5-6 and TRBJ2-7 provide the parts outside the CDR3, is DAGVTQSPTHLIKTRGQQVTLRCSPKSGHDTVSWYQQALGQGPQFIFQYYEEEERQRGNFPDRFSGHQFPNYSSELNVNALLLGDSALYLCASSYAGVRHYEQYFGPGTRLTVT.

This clonotype was seen many times. The V call is TRBV7-2, the J call TRBJ2-3, with D possibly being TRBD2 (6 bases). There are 15 residues in the CDR3. Per the germline V gene, CDR1 is SGHTA and CDR2 is FQGNSA. Deletions cut 2 bases from V and 0 bases from J, with 9 bases between. This CDR3 is CASSLTGGSTDTQYF. The CDR3 DNA follows: TGTGCCAGCAGCTTAACCGGGGGAAGCACAGATACGCAGTATTTT. Together with reference TRBV7-2 and TRBJ2-3, the CDR3 gives the full variable domain: GAGVSQSPSNKVTEKGKDVELRCDPISGHTALYWYRQSLGQGLEFLIYFQGNSAPDKSGLPSDRFSAERTGGSVSTLTIQRTQQEDSAVYLCASSLTGGSTDTQYFGPGTRLTVL.

The chain has TRBV7-8 and TRBJ2-3, with 8 bases identical to TRBD1. The CDR3 has 16 amino acids. V shed 1 base, J shed 2 bases, and the junction held 5 bases outside the gene matches. Germline V gene lookup returns CDR1 SGHVS and CDR2 FQNEAQ. The CDR3 reads CASSLETGGITDTQYF. CDR3 nucleotide sequence: TGTGCCAGCAGCTTAGAAACAGGGGGGATCACAGATACGCAGTATTTT.

This clonotype was counted ten times or more. The chain couples TRBV29-1 to TRBJ1-1, with D unresolved. CDR3 length equals 13 residues. CDR1 SQVTM and CDR2 ANQGSEA come from the germline V gene. Trimming pared 4 bases from V and 5 bases from J, leaving 14 bases between. The CDR3 DNA follows: TGCAGCGTTGCGCGGTCAATGGCTACTGAAGCTTTCTTT. Encoded protein: CSVARSMATEAFF. The full variable domain, rest sourced from reference TRBV29-1 and TRBJ1-1, is SAVISQKPSRDICQRGTSLTIQCQVDSQVTMMFWYRQQPGQSLTLIATANQGSEATYESGFVIDKFPISRPNLTFSTLTVSNMSPEDSSIYLCSVARSMATEAFFGQGTRLTVV.

Points on this clonotype: Just one base apart from a much larger clone, this may be a read error. The chain employs TRBV14 and TRBJ2-3; D is unclear. Germline values: CDR1 SGHDN, CDR2 FVKESK. The CDR3 spans 16 residues. CDR3 sequence: CVSSQAVQVEADTQYF. The CDR3 nucleotides are TGTGTCAGCTCCCAGGCGGTCCAGGTCGAAGCAGATACGCAGTATTTT.

This clonotype was picked up a small number of times. The chain links TRBV7-2 to TRBJ2-2, with D perhaps matching TRBD1 (5 bases). Germline CDR1 is SGHTA and CDR2 is FQGNSA. V was clipped by 5 bases and J by 6 bases, with 13 bases between them. The CDR3 length is 14 residues. DNA of the CDR3: TGTGCCAGCAGCCCTACTGGGGCCGCCGGGGAGCTGTTTTTT. Protein sequence: CASSPTGAAGELFF. Together with reference TRBV7-2 and TRBJ2-2, the CDR3 gives the full variable domain: GAGVSQSPSNKVTEKGKDVELRCDPISGHTALYWYRQSLGQGLEFLIYFQGNSAPDKSGLPSDRFSAERTGGSVSTLTIQRTQQEDSAVYLCASSPTGAAGELFFGEGSRLTVL.

The V and J genes are TRBV4-3 and TRBJ1-2; TRBD1 might be the D (6 bases). The CDR3 spans 15 residues. Per germline, CDR1 LGHNA and CDR2 YSLEER. The V end was cut by 0 bases, the J end by 8 bases, with 16 bases between. Written as DNA, the CDR3 is TGCGCCAGCAGCCAAGATCGAGGCAGGGGCCGCGGCTACACCTTC. Encoded protein: CASSQDRGRGRGYTF.